This T cell receptor beta chain was documented in a study of T cell responses to AZD1222 COVID-19 vaccine. Study-level findings and limits: Clonal diversity was possibly underestimated, and white British individuals and females predominated among donors. Baseline serostatus was positive in only six or seven AZD1222 recipients.

The repertoire was sequenced with immunoSEQ multiplex PCR; TCRdb's copy has only in-frame clones and lacks some. The repertoire consists of around 110,000 clones, with around 90% occurring once and the leading ten covering approximately 22%. The CDR3 covers 13 residues. Trimming at V came to 6 bases and at J to 4 bases, leaving 4 bases not matched to a gene. As for this clone: What it recognizes is unknown.

Sequenced here: peripheral blood, sampled on day 0 of AZD1222 vaccination. This chain links TRBV12-3 or TRBV12-4 with TRBJ2-5; TRBD1 aligns across 8 bases. The origin of this receptor is an adult in good health. CDR3 DNA: TGTGCCAGCAGCCGACAGGGGCCAGAGACCCAGTACTTC. Its protein is CASSRQGPETQYF.